Listed below are T cell receptor beta chains from one sample, sequenced in a study of control samples from healthy donors and cancer patients. Sequencing used immunoSEQ multiplex PCR; TCRdb keeps in-frame clones, though not all of them. The sample lists about 110,000 clones; 70% to 85% were seen once. Sample: blood. These TCRs come from a man aged 18 to 29 in good health. Each CDR3 is given with its conserved first and last residue. The D gene is left open where the match is weak. Not all rows give a size; the values are once, few, many and, for expanded clones, a class.

>TRBV6-5|.|.|TRBJ1-2
CASSYSMGLEGLGYTF
TGTGCCAGCAGTTACTCCATGGGCTTGGAGGGGCTTGGCTACACCTTC
>TRBV6-5|TRBD2|.|TRBJ2-5
CASSYAPGLAEETQYF
TGTGCCAGCAGTTATGCCCCGGGGCTAGCGGAAGAGACCCAGTACTTC
>TRBV6-2/TRBV6-3|TRBD2|.|TRBJ2-7
CASSYYPGLAGASGEQYF
TGTGCCAGCAGTTACTATCCTGGACTAGCGGGGGCCTCGGGCGAGCAGTACTTC
>TRBV24-1|TRBD2|.|TRBJ2-4
CATSDLGSGGKDIQYF
TGTGCCACCAGTGATTTGGGTAGCGGGGGAAAAGACATTCAGTACTTC
>TRBV19|.|.|TRBJ1-1
CASSIAQAAGMNTEAFF
TGTGCCAGTAGTATTGCCCAAGCGGCCGGGATGAACACTGAAGCTTTCTTT
>TRBV4-2|.|.|TRBJ1-5
CASSQEGTGTQDQPQHF
TGTGCCAGCAGCCAAGAGGGTACCGGGACACAGGATCAGCCCCAGCATTTT
>TRBV7-6|TRBD2|.|TRBJ2-5
CASSLASGGVETQYF
TGTGCCAGCAGCTTAGCTAGCGGGGGGGTAGAGACCCAGTACTTC
>TRBV30|.|.|TRBJ2-7
CAWSVQSLFYEQYF
TGTGCCTGGAGTGTACAGAGCCTCTTCTACGAGCAGTACTTC
>TRBV5-1|.|.|TRBJ1-1
CASSTLDMNTEAFF
TGCGCCAGCAGCACTCTTGATATGAACACTGAAGCTTTCTTT
>TRBV5-1|.|once|TRBJ1-1
CASSLEGVSAFF
TGCGCCAGCAGCTTGGAAGGGGTGTCAGCTTTCTTT
>TRBV21-1|.|.|TRBJ2-5
CASNTTEYSQETGDETQYF
TGTGCCAGCAATACGACGGAATACTCCCAAGAAACGGGGGATGAGACCCAGTACTTC
>TRBV2|.|.|TRBJ2-5
CASRGRGLVQETQYF
TGTGCCAGCAGGGGACGGGGACTGGTCCAAGAGACCCAGTACTTC
>TRBV10-1|TRBD1|.|TRBJ2-7
CASSEKLNHDRGYNEQYF
TGCGCCAGCAGTGAGAAATTAAACCATGACAGGGGTTACAACGAGCAGTACTTC
>TRBV6-5|.|once|TRBJ2-5
CASRRLSDGETQYF
TGTGCCAGCAGGAGACTCAGCGATGGGGAGACCCAGTACTTC
>TRBV30|TRBD1|.|TRBJ1-6
CASQTGSNSPLHF
TGTGCCTCGCAGACAGGGAGTAATTCACCCCTCCACTTT
>TRBV6-5|.|.|TRBJ1-1
CASSYTQYTEAFF
TGTGCCAGCAGTTACACCCAGTACACTGAAGCTTTCTTT
>TRBV5-1|TRBD1|.|TRBJ2-3
CASSYGQGAITDTQYF
TGCGCCAGCAGCTACGGACAGGGGGCCATCACAGATACGCAGTATTTT
>TRBV28|.|.|TRBJ1-5
CASSLIGRVPNQPQHF
TGTGCCAGCAGCCTCATTGGACGGGTTCCAAATCAGCCCCAGCATTTT
>TRBV6-5|.|.|TRBJ1-6
CASSPGRVFNSPLHF
TGTGCCAGCAGCCCGGGACGGGTCTTTAATTCACCCCTCCACTTT
>TRBV28|TRBD1|.|TRBJ1-2
CASSPLALGQRYGYTF
TGTGCCAGCAGTCCCCTAGCCCTGGGACAGCGCTATGGCTACACCTTC
>TRBV29-1|TRBD2|.|TRBJ2-3
CSAYLAGASTDTQYF
TGCAGCGCTTACCTAGCGGGGGCTAGCACAGATACGCAGTATTTT
>TRBV7-2|.|few|TRBJ2-5
CASSLAQGIEWTQYF
TGTGCCAGCAGCTTAGCCCAGGGAATCGAGTGGACCCAGTACTTC
>TRBV2|.|once|TRBJ1-4
CASRRKGQTTNEKLFF
TGTGCCAGCAGGCGGAAGGGACAAACAACTAATGAAAAACTGTTTTTT
>TRBV7-2|.|few|TRBJ2-7
CASRQGGGVSSYEQYF
TGTGCCAGCAGGCAAGGGGGCGGGGTAAGCTCCTACGAGCAGTACTTC
>TRBV4-1|TRBD1|.|TRBJ2-5
CASSLTGGSGETQYF
TGCGCCAGCAGCCTGACAGGGGGCTCGGGAGAGACCCAGTACTTC
>TRBV30|.|few|TRBJ2-7
CAWSVTGRYEQYF
TGTGCCTGGAGTGTAACGGGACGGTACGAGCAGTACTTC
>TRBV18|TRBD1|.|TRBJ1-4
CASSLSAGQAKTTTNEKLFF
TGTGCCAGCTCCCTTTCGGCAGGACAGGCAAAAACCACAACTAATGAAAAACTGTTTTTT
>TRBV3-1/TRBV3-2|.|.|TRBJ2-1
CASSRRGGSLRDEQFF
TGTGCCAGCAGCCGCCGAGGGGGGAGCCTACGCGATGAGCAGTTCTTC
>TRBV18|TRBD1|once|TRBJ1-5
CASSPRDSVGQPQHF
TGTGCCAGCTCACCTCGGGACAGCGTGGGTCAGCCCCAGCATTTT
>TRBV9|.|.|TRBJ1-1
CASKTGLNTEAFF
TGTGCCAGCAAGACAGGCCTGAACACTGAAGCTTTCTTT
>TRBV5-6|TRBD2|.|TRBJ2-7
CASKLAGDYREQYF
TGTGCCAGCAAACTAGCGGGGGATTATAGGGAGCAGTACTTC
>TRBV6-4|TRBD1|once|TRBJ1-2
CASSAGQTVDGYTF
TGTGCCAGCAGCGCGGGACAGACCGTGGACGGCTACACCTTC
>TRBV2|TRBD1|.|TRBJ2-3
CASRLMTGVGTDTQYF
TGTGCCAGCAGACTAATGACAGGGGTTGGTACAGATACGCAGTATTTT
>TRBV5-1|TRBD2|.|TRBJ2-1
CASSWTSGADYNEQFF
TGCGCCAGCAGCTGGACTAGCGGGGCCGACTACAATGAGCAGTTCTTC
>TRBV27|.|.|TRBJ1-4
CASKILGSNEKLFF
TGTGCCAGCAAGATTCTTGGATCAAATGAAAAACTGTTTTTT
>TRBV27|TRBD2|.|TRBJ2-1
CASSSGTTYNEQFF
TGTGCCAGCAGTTCCGGGACTACTTACAATGAGCAGTTCTTC
>TRBV29-1|TRBD2|.|TRBJ2-5
CSVGGGARETQYF
TGCAGCGTTGGCGGGGGGGCCCGTGAGACCCAGTACTTC
>TRBV29-1|TRBD2|.|TRBJ2-5
CSVERGVQTQYF
TGCAGCGTTGAGCGGGGGGTACAGACCCAGTACTTC
>TRBV5-6|.|.|TRBJ2-3
CASSLGSGFLLADTQYF
TGTGCCAGCAGCTTAGGCTCGGGATTTCTCCTAGCAGATACGCAGTATTTT
>TRBV25-1|.|.|TRBJ1-4
CASSEYLGGLTEKLFF
TGTGCCAGCAGTGAATATTTGGGCGGACTCACAGAAAAACTGTTTTTT
>TRBV2|.|few|TRBJ2-1
CASSRSSGKEQFF
TGTGCCAGCAGCCGCTCCAGTGGTAAGGAGCAGTTCTTC
>TRBV6-2/TRBV6-3|.|.|TRBJ1-6
CASSQRTGYSPLHF
TGTGCCAGCAGCCAACGTACAGGGTATTCACCCCTCCACTTT
>TRBV4-3|.|.|TRBJ1-5
CASSQEQGQPQHF
TGCGCCAGCAGCCAGGAGCAGGGGCAGCCCCAGCATTTT